This T cell receptor beta chain was retrieved from a study of CD8 T cells in ankylosing spondylitis. Study-level findings and limits: Apparently characteristic of ankylosing spondylitis blood was a TCR beta motif (under ten highly homologous variants).

Notes on this clonotype: What it recognizes is unknown.

With 6 bases removed from V and 0 bases from J, the gap between germline ends came to 17 bases. The CDR3 sequence is 16 residues long. Looked up from germline, CDR1 is DFQATT and CDR2 is SNEGSKA (reference sequence). TCRdb independently ran MiXCR on the 5' RACE reads; one entry per CDR3 protein. The table shows some 800,000 distinct CDR3 sequences, with about 11% occurring only once. The receptor was isolated from a male donor with ankylosing spondylitis. The rearrangement joins TRBV20-1 to TRBJ2-2, with a possible D match to TRBD2 (7 bases). The sample consisted of blood, either unsorted or a sorted T cell fraction (not recorded which). The CDR3 DNA sequence: TGCAGTGCCCGTCGGGGGGCTGTTTCGAACACCGGGGAGCTGTTTTTT. Its translation is CSARRGAVSNTGELFF.